Detailed here is one TCR beta chain. Profiling relied on immunoSEQ multiplex PCR, and the TCRdb table lists in-frame clones only, not all of them. The sample shows some 83,000 clones, about 90% of them seen only once. CDR1 is SGHNT and CDR2 is YYREEE in the germline V gene (reference sequence). Trimming shortened V by 4 bases and J by 6 bases, and 16 bases separated the two germline ends. This CDR3 has 15 amino acids. These data come from a study of T cell changes during pregnancy in multiple sclerosis. The receptor's source is a female donor in good health, serving as a control in a pregnancy study. Some clones in this sample may be carry-over from other donors' samples. This sequence joins TRBV5-4 and TRBJ1-4, with D maybe TRBD1 (6 bases). The specimen was PBMCs, collected in the first trimester of pregnancy. CDR3 amino acids: CASSQGQGRDEKLFF. The CDR3 bases are TGTGCCAGCAGCCAGGGGCAGGGGCGGGATGAAAAACTGTTTTTT.